Listed below are T cell receptor beta chains from one sample, sequenced in a study of STAT5B mutations in CD4+ large granular lymphocyte leukemia. Sequencing was performed with immunoSEQ multiplex PCR; in TCRdb, only in-frame clones are kept and a portion is missing. In the table there are approximately 27,000 clones, 80% to 85% of which are singletons. The sample comprised CD4+ T cells from blood buffy coats. These receptors originate from a human donor in good health. Each CDR3 is given with its conserved first and last residue. D genes are given only for firm matches. Where a row states a size, it is once, few, many or the class of an expanded clone; other rows omit it.

d_call: -
v_call: TRBV6-1
j_call: TRBJ1-1
clone_size: -
cdr3_length: 13
cdr3_aa: CASSEALTAEAFF
cdr3_nt: TGTGCCAGCAGTGAAGCGCTCACGGCTGAAGCTTTCTTT

d_call: -
v_call: TRBV6-5
j_call: TRBJ1-2
clone_size: -
cdr3_length: 15
cdr3_aa: CASSSLGEVSVGYTF
cdr3_nt: TGTGCCAGCAGTTCCCTCGGGGAGGTGTCGGTAGGCTACACCTTC

d_call: -
v_call: TRBV25-1
j_call: TRBJ1-2
clone_size: -
cdr3_length: 13
cdr3_aa: CASSDPGLYGYTF
cdr3_nt: TGTGCCAGCAGTGATCCTGGGCTCTATGGCTACACCTTC

d_call: -
v_call: TRBV5-4
j_call: TRBJ1-5
clone_size: -
cdr3_length: 12
cdr3_aa: CASSLNEGAQHF
cdr3_nt: TGTGCCAGCAGCTTGAACGAGGGGGCCCAGCATTTT

d_call: -
v_call: TRBV7-9
j_call: TRBJ2-5
clone_size: -
cdr3_length: 14
cdr3_aa: CASSPGATQETQYF
cdr3_nt: TGTGCCAGCAGCCCGGGCGCAACCCAAGAGACCCAGTACTTC

d_call: TRBD1
v_call: TRBV2
j_call: TRBJ1-5
clone_size: -
cdr3_length: 15
cdr3_aa: CASSWTGGLNQPQHF
cdr3_nt: TGTGCCAGCAGTTGGACAGGGGGCCTCAATCAGCCCCAGCATTTT

d_call: TRBD1
v_call: TRBV6-1
j_call: TRBJ1-2
clone_size: few
cdr3_length: 15
cdr3_aa: CASRSTGTGNYGYTF
cdr3_nt: TGTGCCAGCAGGTCCACCGGGACAGGGAACTATGGCTACACCTTC

d_call: TRBD2
v_call: TRBV2
j_call: TRBJ2-5
clone_size: -
cdr3_length: 12
cdr3_aa: CASSERGETQYF
cdr3_nt: TGTGCCAGCAGTGAGCGGGGGGAGACCCAGTACTTC

d_call: -
v_call: TRBV18
j_call: TRBJ1-1
clone_size: -
cdr3_length: 16
cdr3_aa: CASSTRSQDVETEAFF
cdr3_nt: TGTGCCAGCTCAACACGATCACAGGATGTGGAGACTGAAGCTTTCTTT

d_call: TRBD1
v_call: TRBV4-2
j_call: TRBJ2-5
clone_size: -
cdr3_length: 16
cdr3_aa: CASSQIGTGEQETQYF
cdr3_nt: TGTGCCAGCAGCCAAATCGGGACAGGGGAACAAGAGACCCAGTACTTC

d_call: TRBD2
v_call: TRBV6-5
j_call: TRBJ2-7
clone_size: -
cdr3_length: 16
cdr3_aa: CASSYSSGGRYYEQYF
cdr3_nt: TGTGCCAGCAGTTACTCGAGTGGCGGGAGGTACTACGAGCAGTACTTC

d_call: -
v_call: TRBV4-2
j_call: TRBJ1-5
clone_size: few
cdr3_length: 16
cdr3_aa: CASSQESGDSNQPQHF
cdr3_nt: TGTGCCAGCAGCCAAGAGTCCGGGGATAGCAATCAGCCCCAGCATTTT

d_call: -
v_call: TRBV4-2
j_call: TRBJ2-3
clone_size: -
cdr3_length: 16
cdr3_aa: CASSQDRAPGADTQYF
cdr3_nt: TGTGCCAGCAGCCAAGATCGAGCGCCGGGGGCAGATACGCAGTATTTT

d_call: TRBD2
v_call: TRBV5-4
j_call: TRBJ2-5
clone_size: -
cdr3_length: 16
cdr3_aa: CASSLRLAGGPETQYF
cdr3_nt: TGTGCCAGCAGCTTGAGGCTAGCGGGGGGGCCAGAGACCCAGTACTTC

d_call: TRBD1
v_call: TRBV5-1
j_call: TRBJ1-1
clone_size: once
cdr3_length: 17
cdr3_aa: CASSLEGTGGPNTEAFF
cdr3_nt: TGCGCCAGCAGCTTGGAGGGGACAGGGGGCCCGAACACTGAAGCTTTCTTT

d_call: TRBD1
v_call: TRBV27
j_call: TRBJ2-5
clone_size: -
cdr3_length: 14
cdr3_aa: CASSYGQAKETQYF
cdr3_nt: TGTGCCAGCAGCTACGGACAGGCCAAAGAGACCCAGTACTTC

d_call: TRBD1
v_call: TRBV14
j_call: TRBJ1-1
clone_size: -
cdr3_length: 14
cdr3_aa: CASSPWDRGTEAFF
cdr3_nt: TGTGCCAGCAGCCCGTGGGACAGGGGCACTGAAGCTTTCTTT

d_call: -
v_call: TRBV20-1
j_call: TRBJ1-1
clone_size: once
cdr3_length: 10
cdr3_aa: CSVMDAEAFF
cdr3_nt: TGCAGTGTTATGGACGCTGAAGCTTTCTTT

d_call: -
v_call: TRBV11-2
j_call: TRBJ2-1
clone_size: -
cdr3_length: 14
cdr3_aa: CASTSGPSLEEQFF
cdr3_nt: TGTGCCAGCACCTCGGGACCCTCGCTAGAGGAGCAGTTCTTC

d_call: -
v_call: TRBV19
j_call: TRBJ1-6
clone_size: -
cdr3_length: 13
cdr3_aa: CASMGDYNSPLHF
cdr3_nt: TGTGCCAGTATGGGGGACTATAATTCACCCCTCCACTTT

d_call: TRBD2
v_call: TRBV5-1
j_call: TRBJ2-1
clone_size: -
cdr3_length: 13
cdr3_aa: CASSWIAGDEQFF
cdr3_nt: TGCGCCAGCAGCTGGATAGCGGGCGATGAGCAGTTCTTC

d_call: TRBD1
v_call: TRBV18
j_call: TRBJ2-7
clone_size: -
cdr3_length: 15
cdr3_aa: CASSLDRGPTYEQYF
cdr3_nt: TGTGCCAGCTCACTTGACAGGGGCCCCACCTACGAGCAGTACTTC

d_call: TRBD1
v_call: TRBV4-3
j_call: TRBJ1-2
clone_size: -
cdr3_length: 16
cdr3_aa: CASSQEPGQGSAGYTF
cdr3_nt: TGCGCCAGCAGCCAAGAACCGGGACAGGGATCCGCCGGCTACACCTTC

d_call: TRBD2
v_call: TRBV7-2
j_call: TRBJ2-2
clone_size: -
cdr3_length: 14
cdr3_aa: CASSTREDTGELFF
cdr3_nt: TGTGCCAGCAGCACCCGGGAGGACACCGGGGAGCTGTTTTTT

d_call: -
v_call: TRBV7-2
j_call: TRBJ1-5
clone_size: few
cdr3_length: 14
cdr3_aa: CASSPSNSNQPQHF
cdr3_nt: TGTGCCAGCAGCCCAAGTAATAGCAATCAGCCCCAGCATTTT

d_call: TRBD1
v_call: TRBV10-2
j_call: TRBJ1-1
clone_size: -
cdr3_length: 14
cdr3_aa: CASSEKGARTEAFF
cdr3_nt: TGCGCCAGCAGTGAAAAGGGGGCGCGCACTGAAGCTTTCTTT

d_call: -
v_call: TRBV5-8
j_call: TRBJ1-3
clone_size: once
cdr3_length: 18
cdr3_aa: CASSLGQISFNSGNTIYF
cdr3_nt: TGTGCCAGCAGCTTGGGACAGATATCCTTCAACTCTGGAAACACCATATATTTT

d_call: -
v_call: TRBV5-1
j_call: TRBJ1-1
clone_size: few
cdr3_length: 14
cdr3_aa: CASSLLGDYTEAFF
cdr3_nt: TGCGCCAGCAGCTTGTTGGGGGACTACACTGAAGCTTTCTTT

d_call: -
v_call: TRBV5-1
j_call: TRBJ1-2
clone_size: -
cdr3_length: 14
cdr3_aa: CASSLSLGNYGYTF
cdr3_nt: TGCGCCAGCAGCTTGAGTCTGGGGAACTATGGCTACACCTTC

d_call: -
v_call: TRBV7-2
j_call: TRBJ1-1
clone_size: once
cdr3_length: 13
cdr3_aa: CASSLILNTEAFF
cdr3_nt: TGTGCCAGCAGCTTAATTCTGAACACTGAAGCTTTCTTT

d_call: -
v_call: TRBV19
j_call: TRBJ2-7
clone_size: -
cdr3_length: 11
cdr3_aa: CASSIEFEVYF
cdr3_nt: TGTGCCAGTAGTATAGAGTTTGAAGTGTACTTC

d_call: -
v_call: TRBV4-2
j_call: TRBJ1-1
clone_size: -
cdr3_length: 16
cdr3_aa: CASSQHQDTSSTEAFF
cdr3_nt: TGTGCCAGCAGCCAACATCAAGACACCTCTAGCACTGAAGCTTTCTTT

d_call: -
v_call: TRBV5-1
j_call: TRBJ2-3
clone_size: -
cdr3_length: 13
cdr3_aa: CASSSQSPDTQYF
cdr3_nt: TGCGCCAGCAGCTCCCAATCACCAGATACGCAGTATTTT

d_call: TRBD2
v_call: TRBV2
j_call: TRBJ2-2
clone_size: few
cdr3_length: 17
cdr3_aa: CASSEADGLESGGELFF
cdr3_nt: TGTGCCAGCAGTGAAGCGGATGGACTAGAGAGTGGCGGGGAGCTGTTTTTT

d_call: -
v_call: TRBV7-9
j_call: TRBJ2-3
clone_size: -
cdr3_length: 16
cdr3_aa: CASSLLASPRTDTQYF
cdr3_nt: TGTGCCAGCAGCTTACTAGCGTCACCCCGCACAGATACGCAGTATTTT

d_call: -
v_call: TRBV18
j_call: TRBJ1-2
clone_size: -
cdr3_length: 18
cdr3_aa: CASSPPGTEPRLNYGYTF
cdr3_nt: TGTGCCAGCTCACCACCGGGGACGGAGCCTCGCCTTAACTATGGCTACACCTTC

d_call: TRBD1
v_call: TRBV5-1
j_call: TRBJ2-7
clone_size: -
cdr3_length: 15
cdr3_aa: CASSLDRGLSYEQYF
cdr3_nt: TGCGCCAGCAGCTTAGACAGGGGGCTCTCCTACGAGCAGTACTTC

d_call: TRBD2
v_call: TRBV28
j_call: TRBJ2-5
clone_size: -
cdr3_length: 14
cdr3_aa: CASITAGGGETQYF
cdr3_nt: TGTGCCAGCATAACGGCGGGGGGAGGGGAGACCCAGTACTTC

d_call: TRBD2
v_call: TRBV5-5
j_call: TRBJ2-1
clone_size: -
cdr3_length: 14
cdr3_aa: CASSWRTSREEQFF
cdr3_nt: TGTGCCAGCAGCTGGAGGACTAGTCGAGAGGAGCAGTTCTTC

d_call: -
v_call: TRBV5-4
j_call: TRBJ1-1
clone_size: -
cdr3_length: 16
cdr3_aa: CASSLSRGLMNTEAFF
cdr3_nt: TGTGCCAGCAGCTTGAGTCGAGGGCTCATGAACACTGAAGCTTTCTTT

d_call: -
v_call: TRBV18
j_call: TRBJ2-3
clone_size: -
cdr3_length: 17
cdr3_aa: CASSPRGIPSSTDTQYF
cdr3_nt: TGTGCCAGCTCACCCCGGGGCATACCATCTAGCACAGATACGCAGTATTTT

d_call: TRBD1
v_call: TRBV18
j_call: TRBJ1-1
clone_size: -
cdr3_length: 17
cdr3_aa: CASSGLQGGVANTEAFF
cdr3_nt: TGTGCCAGCTCAGGATTACAGGGGGGAGTGGCGAACACTGAAGCTTTCTTT